Each of the 9 T cell receptor beta chains below was sequenced from the same sample in a study of vaccination effects on CD4 cells after COVID-19. This table comes from immunoSEQ multiplex PCR, and its TCRdb copy is limited to in-frame clones, with some not included. The sample lists 50,000 to 80,000 clones, approximately 79% occurring once. Antigens of these TCRs are unknown. Subsequent to a culture period of about ten days, CD4+ T cells were isolated. Participants each got two BNT162b2 or mRNA-1273 vaccine doses. Sequenced material: CD4+ T cells from PBMCs cultured without peptide, taken after COVID-19 vaccination. The receptors originated from a human donor who received a COVID-19 vaccine.

The chain carries TRBV18 and TRBJ1-3, with a tentative D call TRBD1 (6 bases). Between the trimmed V and J ends, which lost 1 base and 0 bases, there was a span of 13 bases. Germline V lookup: CDR1 KGHSH, CDR2 LQKENI. This CDR3 contains 17 residues. In DNA form, the CDR3 reads TGTGCCAGCTCACCACAGCTAGGACAGACCTCTGGAAACACCATATATTTT. Its protein product is CASSPQLGQTSGNTIYF.

The chain couples TRBV7-8 to TRBJ2-7; 10 nucleotides agree with TRBD1. The V and J ends lost 5 bases and 6 bases, in that order; junction bases with no gene match: 7. CDR3 size: 14 residues. Per germline, CDR1 SGHVS and CDR2 FQNEAQ. The CDR3 is CASSTTTGGTEQYV. The CDR3 DNA reads as TGTGCCAGCAGCACTACGACAGGGGGCACCGAGCAGTACGTC.

V is TRBV18 and J is TRBJ1-5; D call uncertain. Trimming shortened V by 3 bases and J by 7 bases, and 10 bases separated the two germline ends. The germline gives CDR1 KGHSH, CDR2 LQKENI. This CDR3 is 13 amino acids long. The DNA for the CDR3 is TGTGCCAGCTCACCTATTCAAGGACAGCCCCAGCATTTT. Protein: CASSPIQGQPQHF.

The chain uses TRBV29-1 and TRBJ2-1; D gene unclear. Germline loops: CDR1 SQVTM, CDR2 ANQGSEA. The CDR3 has 16 residues. The V end was cut by 6 bases, the J end by 8 bases, with 26 bases between. Here the CDR3 reads CSVPGSQRFLFDEQFF. In DNA, the CDR3 is TGCAGCGTGCCGGGTTCACAACGGTTTCTATTCGATGAGCAGTTCTTC.

This clone is a singleton in its sample. The rearrangement links TRBV14 to TRBJ2-5; TRBD2 matches 10 bases. J was trimmed by 6 bases and V by 5 bases; bases with no gene match: 3. The CDR3 has 13 amino acids. Germline V gene sequence: CDR1 SGHDN, CDR2 FVKESK. CDR3: CASSGLAVKTQYF. In DNA, the CDR3 is TGTGCCAGCAGCGGACTAGCGGTGAAGACCCAGTACTTC. The variable domain in full, with the rest retrieved from reference TRBV14 and TRBJ2-5, is EAGVTQFPSHSVIEKGQTVTLRCDPISGHDNLYWYRRVMGKEIKFLLHFVKESKQDESGMPNNRFLAERTGGTYSTLKVQPAELEDSGVYFCASSGLAVKTQYFGPGTRLLVL.

J is TRBJ2-4 and V is TRBV29-1, with 10 bases that match TRBD1. This CDR3 spans 17 amino acids. V trimming: 2 bases; J trimming: 1 base; junction bases outside the gene matches: 8. Germline V lookup: CDR1 SQVTM, CDR2 ANQGSEA. CDR3 region: CSVEQGTGDWAKNIQYF. CDR3 coding DNA: TGCAGCGTTGAACAAGGGACAGGGGATTGGGCCAAAAACATTCAGTACTTC.

This sequence joins TRBV28 and TRBJ2-5, with 7 nucleotides matching TRBD1. J lost 7 bases, V lost 3 bases, and 8 bases had no gene match. The CDR3 extends over 14 amino acids. Germline values: CDR1 MDHEN, CDR2 SYDVKM. DNA for the CDR3: TGTGCCAGCAGTTTCCCCACAGGGGCCCGGACCCAGTACTTC. Its translation is CASSFPTGARTQYF.

V and J are TRBV12-3 or TRBV12-4 and TRBJ2-3; D is ambiguous. The V end lost 6 bases, the J end lost 7 bases, and 8 bases lay between the germline ends. This CDR3 has 11 amino acids. DNA for the CDR3: TGTGCCAGCAGCCACAGTAATACGCAGTATTTT. Amino acids: CASSHSNTQYF.

The rearrangement joins TRBV19 to TRBJ2-6; D is uncertain. This CDR3 is built from 17 residues. CDR1 and CDR2 from the germline V gene are LNHDA and SQIVND (reference sequence). The germline V and J ends were trimmed by 5 bases and 0 bases, with 14 bases remaining between them. DNA for the CDR3: TGTGCCAGTAGTTTCAGTCTGGGAAGCTCTGGGGCCAACGTCCTGACTTTC. Translating it yields CASSFSLGSSGANVLTF.